This entry describes one TCR beta chain. The antigen remains undetermined. PCR used 60 Vbeta primers and 13 Jbeta primers. Assay used: immunoSEQ multiplex PCR; TCRdb lists only in-frame clones, some missing. The table shows 170,000 or so clones, with more than 60% occurring only once. This specimen comes from a study of cytomegalovirus exposure and HLA in healthy donors. Study results and caveats: Rarity marked most TCR sequences, yet some public TCRs occurred in many donors.

CDR1 and CDR2 from the germline V gene are MNHNS and SASEGT. The V gene lost 0 bases and the J gene lost 11 bases, with 13 bases spanning the gap. The CDR3 contains 13 residues. The clonotype comes from a woman aged 55-69 years in good health and CMV-seropositive. The gene calls are TRBV6-1 and TRBJ1-1; D is unresolved. The material sequenced was PBMCs. This CDR3 reads CASSEAPSTGAFF. The CDR3, as DNA: TGTGCCAGCAGTGAAGCCCCCTCAACGGGGGCTTTCTTT.